These T cell receptor beta chains were read from a single sample in a study of T-cell reconstitution after alpha-beta-depleted transplantation in children. TCRdb reanalysed the PCR reads using MiXCR and keeps one entry per CDR3 protein. The top ten hold 36% of the sample, which has about 16,000 distinct CDR3 sequences, about 7.7% seen once. The starting material was PBMCs, mostly from graft donor cells, obtained 60 days after TCRalphabeta/CD19-depleted stem cell transplant. Receptor source: a boy in the first two years of life who had a stem cell transplant for Wiskott-Aldrich syndrome, so the T cells may come from the graft donor. The CDR3 runs from the conserved cysteine through the conserved F or W. D genes are given only for firm matches. Where a row states a size, it is once, few, many or the class of an expanded clone; other rows omit it.

v_call	clone_size	d_call	j_call	cdr3_nt	cdr3_aa
TRBV3-1	medium-sized	TRBD2	TRBJ2-1	TGTGCCAGCAGCCAAGATGAAGGTCTAGCGGGAGGTTATGAGCAGTTCTTC	CASSQDEGLAGGYEQFF
TRBV6-4	NA	TRBD2	TRBJ2-1	TGTGCCAGCAGGGCTAGCGGGAGGGGTGAGCAGTTCTTC	CASRASGRGEQFF
TRBV20-1	few	NA	TRBJ2-5	TGCAGTGCTAGAGATTTGGGTCGAGAGACCCAGTACTTC	CSARDLGRETQYF
TRBV5-1	many	TRBD1	TRBJ2-2	TGCGCCAGCAGCTTACAGGGGGCGAACACCGGGGAGCTGTTTTTT	CASSLQGANTGELFF
TRBV2	few	NA	TRBJ2-1	TGTGCCAGCACCCCCGGGACTCTCTCCTACAATGAGCAGTTCTTC	CASTPGTLSYNEQFF
TRBV18	many	TRBD2	TRBJ2-1	TGTGCCAGCCCTAGCCTGACTAGCTCCCGGCCGCGAACGAACAATGAGCAGTTCTTC	CASPSLTSSRPRTNNEQFF
TRBV6-1	NA	NA	TRBJ2-7	TGTGCCAGCAGATTTACCCGCTACGAGCAGTACTTC	CASRFTRYEQYF
TRBV20-1	NA	TRBD2	TRBJ2-1	TGCAGTGCTCACAGACTAGCGGGGAGTTACAATGAGCAGTTCTTC	CSAHRLAGSYNEQFF
TRBV9	few	TRBD2	TRBJ2-7	TGTGCCAGCAGCGTTTCCACTAGCGCCTCCTACGAGCAGTACTTC	CASSVSTSASYEQYF
TRBV28	many	TRBD2	TRBJ2-3	TGTGCCAGCAGTCTAGCGGGAGGGGTAGATACGCAGTATTTT	CASSLAGGVDTQYF
TRBV20-1	many	NA	TRBJ1-2	TGCAGTGCCCACCGTGGGGGTGGCTACACCTTC	CSAHRGGGYTF
TRBV7-9	many	TRBD1	TRBJ1-5	TGTGCCAGCAGCCGAGGACAGGGGGCCGGTCAGCCCCAGCATTTT	CASSRGQGAGQPQHF
TRBV13	many	TRBD2	TRBJ2-3	TGTGCCAGCCAGATAGCGGGAGGGAGGAGAGATACGCAGTATTTT	CASQIAGGRRDTQYF
TRBV29-1	many	TRBD2	TRBJ2-5	TGCAGCGTTGAAGATTCCAGCGGGAGGTCGGAGACCCAGTACTTC	CSVEDSSGRSETQYF
TRBV7-8	many	NA	TRBJ2-7	TGTGCCAGCAGCCTCCCGGAGACAGGCCCTTACGAGCAGTACTTC	CASSLPETGPYEQYF
TRBV12-3/TRBV12-4	many	NA	TRBJ1-5	TGTGCCAGCAGTTTTGAGGGATCCCAGCCCCAGCATTTT	CASSFEGSQPQHF
TRBV20-1	NA	NA	TRBJ1-5	TGCAGTGCTAGGGTTGGCAGGTCCAAAAACGATCAGCCCCAGCATTTT	CSARVGRSKNDQPQHF
TRBV24-1	many	NA	TRBJ2-1	TGTGCCACCAGTGAACTGCAGGGATACGGCAGATGGGAGCAGTTCTTC	CATSELQGYGRWEQFF
TRBV12-3/TRBV12-4	many	NA	TRBJ2-3	TGTGCCAGCAGTTTAGGTTTGGGAGGATCAGATACGCAGTATTTT	CASSLGLGGSDTQYF
TRBV20-1	few	TRBD2	TRBJ2-3	TGCAGTGCAGGGGCTCGGGGGGGCTGGGCAGATACGCAGTATTTT	CSAGARGGWADTQYF
TRBV18	NA	TRBD2	TRBJ2-7	TGTGCCAGCTCACCAAATGCGGGAGTTGTATCCTACGAGCAGTACTTC	CASSPNAGVVSYEQYF
TRBV20-1	many	TRBD2	TRBJ2-7	TGCAGTGCTTGGTCCTTGGGGCGGGGGGTCTACGAGCAGTACTTC	CSAWSLGRGVYEQYF
TRBV6-6	many	NA	TRBJ1-5	TGTGCCAGCTACCAGGGGAGGGATCAGCCCCAGCATTTT	CASYQGRDQPQHF
TRBV20-1	few	NA	TRBJ2-1	TGCAGTGCCTCAAGGCGGGCCTACAATGAGCAGTTCTTC	CSASRRAYNEQFF
TRBV3-1	few	NA	TRBJ2-7	TGTGCCAGCAGCCCCAATCGCGGCGGCGGGAAGACCTCCTACGAGCAGTACTTC	CASSPNRGGGKTSYEQYF
TRBV5-1	NA	NA	TRBJ2-7	TGCGCCAGCAGCTTGGCCCAGGGTAGGGACGAGCAGTACTTC	CASSLAQGRDEQYF
TRBV4-2	many	NA	TRBJ2-7	TGTGCCAGCAGCCAAGGGCTTCACGAGCAGTACTTC	CASSQGLHEQYF
TRBV7-8	many	TRBD1	TRBJ2-5	TGTGCCAGCAGCTTAGACCCCTGGGACAGCCTGTACCGAGAGACCCAGTACTTC	CASSLDPWDSLYRETQYF
TRBV5-1	many	NA	TRBJ2-3	TGCGCCAGCAGCTTGACTAGTGGCGCAGATACGCAGTATTTT	CASSLTSGADTQYF